Shown below are 25 T cell receptor beta chains from a single sample sequenced in a study of T cell responses to AZD1222 COVID-19 vaccine. TCRdb's copy holds only in-frame clones and misses some; the assay was immunoSEQ multiplex PCR. The repertoire consists of about 140,000 clones, with 70% to 90% occurring once and the leading ten covering 2.5% to 3%. Sequenced material: peripheral blood, taken on day 0 of AZD1222 vaccination. The receptors were sampled from an adult in good health.

The chain carries TRBV28 and TRBJ2-7, with D uncertain. Trimming took off 3 bases at V and 2 bases at J, with 14 bases between the two ends. CDR1 is MDHEN, CDR2 SYDVKM, per germline. This CDR3 is 15 amino acids long. Here the CDR3 reads CASSFVTTTAYEQYF. CDR3 in DNA: TGTGCCAGCAGTTTTGTAACAACCACTGCCTACGAGCAGTACTTC.

This chain links TRBV28 with TRBJ1-5; D is uncertain. The CDR3 runs to 16 residues. V lost 0 bases and J lost 1, with 10 bases in between. CDR1 MDHEN and CDR2 SYDVKM come from the germline V gene. CDR3 sequence: CASSLWGTGSNQPQHF. In DNA, the CDR3 is TGTGCCAGCAGTTTATGGGGCACTGGAAGCAATCAGCCCCAGCATTTT.

The rearrangement uses TRBV28 and TRBJ1-2; D call uncertain. The CDR3 has 16 residues. The ends were cut back, 3 bases at V and 7 bases at J, with 21 bases in the middle. Per the germline V gene, CDR1 is MDHEN and CDR2 is SYDVKM. The CDR3 spells CASSLRQAKGLSGYTF. DNA of the CDR3: TGTGCCAGCAGTTTGAGGCAGGCAAAAGGGCTAAGTGGCTACACCTTC.

The V gene is TRBV28, the J gene TRBJ2-3; D unresolved. Looked up from germline, CDR1 is MDHEN and CDR2 is SYDVKM. This CDR3 is 13 amino acids long. Trimming left V 2 bases short and J 9 bases short, with 12 bases between. CDR3 coding DNA: TGTGCCAGCAGTTTACCCTCGTTGGAGACGCAGTATTTT. Amino acid sequence: CASSLPSLETQYF.

J is TRBJ1-2 and V is TRBV5-1, with D maybe TRBD1 (6 bases). The CDR3 has 14 amino acids. Germline assignment: CDR1 SGHRS and CDR2 YFSETQ. Trimming shortened V by 6 bases and J by 3 bases, and 15 bases separated the two germline ends. CDR3 sequence reads: CASNPGKGDYGYTF. The CDR3 DNA reads TGCGCCAGCAACCCAGGGAAGGGGGACTATGGCTACACCTTC.

The rearrangement joins TRBV6-2 or TRBV6-3 to TRBJ1-1; 8 bases align to TRBD1. The CDR3 runs 15 residues. Germline V gives CDR1 MNHEY, CDR2 SVGEGT. V trimming: 4 bases; J trimming: 6 bases; junction bases outside the gene matches: 10. The CDR3 DNA reads as TGTGCCAGCAGTTCCCTTTCAGGGGGCATCCCTGAAGCTTTCTTT. Its translation: CASSSLSGGIPEAFF.

V and J are TRBV14 and TRBJ2-7; weak D call: TRBD1 (6 bases). The CDR3 runs 14 residues. Germline loops: CDR1 SGHDN, CDR2 FVKESK. The V end lost 3 bases, the J end lost 2 bases, and 11 bases lay between the germline ends. The CDR3 bases are TGTGCCAGCAGCCAGATCCGGGACACCTACGAGCAGTACTTC. Its protein is CASSQIRDTYEQYF. Complete variable domain (other parts from reference TRBV14 and TRBJ2-7): EAGVTQFPSHSVIEKGQTVTLRCDPISGHDNLYWYRRVMGKEIKFLLHFVKESKQDESGMPNNRFLAERTGGTYSTLKVQPAELEDSGVYFCASSQIRDTYEQYFGPGTRLTVT.

This chain joins TRBV24-1 and TRBJ1-1; D unresolved. Trimming cost V 12 bases and J 2 bases, with 18 bases left between them. The CDR3 loop spans 14 amino acids. In germline, CDR1 is KGHDR, CDR2 SFDVKD. The CDR3 bases are TGTGCCCCAACGGTGGCACAGCCTAACACTGAAGCTTTCTTT. Protein sequence: CAPTVAQPNTEAFF.

The rearrangement links TRBV9 to TRBJ1-1, with a possible D match to TRBD1 (5 bases). Germline V gives CDR1 SGDLS, CDR2 YYNGEE. Deletions cut 0 bases from V and 5 bases from J, with 8 bases between. This CDR3 has 13 residues. Written as DNA, the CDR3 is TGTGCCAGCAGCGTAGGGGGGGAAACTGAAGCTTTCTTT. Translated, it gives CASSVGGETEAFF.

The chain uses TRBV7-2 and TRBJ2-3, with a weak D call TRBD2 (5 bases). The CDR3 is 14 residues long. Trimming cost V 3 bases and J 2 bases, with 9 bases left between them. In germline, CDR1 is SGHTA, CDR2 FQGNSA. The CDR3 DNA reads as TGTGCCAGCAGCTTCGGGATTTCCACAGATACGCAGTATTTT. The encoded protein is CASSFGISTDTQYF. The full variable domain, completed using reference TRBV7-2 and TRBJ2-3, is GAGVSQSPSNKVTEKGKDVELRCDPISGHTALYWYRQSLGQGLEFLIYFQGNSAPDKSGLPSDRFSAERTGGSVSTLTIQRTQQEDSAVYLCASSFGISTDTQYFGPGTRLTVL.

This chain links TRBV7-9 with TRBJ2-1; 7 nucleotides agree with TRBD1. This CDR3 has 13 amino acids. J gave up 3 bases and V 8 bases, and 4 bases lay outside the gene matches. CDR1 is SEHNR, CDR2 FQNEAQ, per germline (reference sequence). For the CDR3, the DNA is TGTGCCAGCCTGGGACAGAGCTACAATGAGCAGTTCTTC. As protein: CASLGQSYNEQFF.

Comment on this clone: Distinct nucleotide sequences in the sample also encode this CDR3. V and J are TRBV7-2 and TRBJ1-5; 10 bases line up with TRBD1. The V gene's germline CDR1 is SGHTA and CDR2 FQGNSA. The CDR3 sequence is 14 residues long. Trimming took 5 bases from V and 6 from J; bases not matched to a gene: 4. CDR3 sequence (DNA): TGTGCCAGCAGCGCACGGGACAGGGGTCAGCCCCAGCATTTT. As protein: CASSARDRGQPQHF.

V is TRBV19 and J is TRBJ1-5; 9 nucleotides align to TRBD1. Germline CDR1 is LNHDA and CDR2 is SQIVND (reference sequence). The CDR3 is made up of 15 amino acids. Trimming cost V 3 bases and J 5 bases; bases outside gene matches: 5. The CDR3 sequence is CASSIGDRVHQPQHF. CDR3 DNA sequence: TGTGCCAGTAGTATCGGGGACAGGGTTCATCAGCCCCAGCATTTT. Together with reference TRBV19 and TRBJ1-5, the CDR3 gives the full variable domain: DGGITQSPKYLFRKEGQNVTLSCEQNLNHDAMYWYRQDPGQGLRLIYYSQIVNDFQKGDIAEGYSVSREKKESFPLTVTSAQKNPTAFYLCASSIGDRVHQPQHFGDGTRLSIL.

This clone occurred a few times. V gene TRBV4-1 combines with J gene TRBJ1-6; unclear D gene. Trimming pared 0 bases from V and 10 bases from J, leaving 4 bases between. From germline, CDR1 is MGHRA and CDR2 YSYEKL. The CDR3 is made up of 12 amino acids. The CDR3 spells CASSQEVSPLHF. In nucleotides, the CDR3 is TGCGCCAGCAGCCAAGAAGTGTCACCCCTCCACTTT.

V usage is TRBV7-3 and J usage is TRBJ2-3, with 9 bases matching TRBD1. The CDR3 contains 16 residues. The J segment lost 0 bases and the V segment lost 5 bases, leaving 6 bases of the junction unmatched. Germline-derived CDR1 and CDR2 are SGHTA and FQGTGA. The CDR3 is CASSIGTGTSTDTQYF. CDR3 nucleotide sequence: TGTGCCAGCAGCATCGGGACAGGGACAAGCACAGATACGCAGTATTTT.

The V call is TRBV7-9, the J call TRBJ2-3; 7 bases map to TRBD2. Germline V CDR1 and CDR2: SEHNR, FQNEAQ (reference sequence). Trimming took 5 bases from V and 2 from J; bases not matched to a gene: 7. The length of the CDR3 is 15 residues. The CDR3 region has the DNA TGTGCCAGCAGCCCTGTGGGGGGGGTCACAGATACGCAGTATTTT. This sequence encodes CASSPVGGVTDTQYF.

The rearrangement joins TRBV2 to TRBJ2-7; D is uncertain. Germline V gene lookup returns CDR1 SNHLY and CDR2 FYNNEI. This CDR3 spans 13 amino acids. V was pared by 7 bases and J by 2 bases, with 12 bases between. Written as DNA, the CDR3 is TGTGCCAGCAACCCGAATGGGGCCTACGAGCAGTACTTC. Protein product: CASNPNGAYEQYF.

The chain links TRBV7-9 to TRBJ1-5; D not certain. From germline, CDR1 is SEHNR and CDR2 FQNEAQ (reference sequence). This CDR3 is built from 15 residues. V gave up 6 bases and J gave up 2 bases, with 14 bases separating them. Here the CDR3 DNA reads TGTGCCAGCAGTAGAGGAGAGAACGGCAATCAGCCCCAGCATTTT. Residues: CASSRGENGNQPQHF.

This rearrangement joins TRBV14 to TRBJ2-2; D may match TRBD1 or TRBD2 (5 bases each). Between the trimmed V and J ends, which lost 4 bases and 11 bases, there was a span of 17 bases. Germline CDR1 and CDR2: SGHDN and FVKESK. The CDR3 spans 14 residues. This CDR3 is CASSPRRLRGELFF. CDR3 DNA sequence: TGTGCCAGCAGCCCTCGACGGTTGAGGGGTGAGCTGTTTTTT.

The rearrangement uses TRBV28 and TRBJ2-1; maybe TRBD2 (6 bases). The CDR3 sequence is 14 residues long. CDR1 is MDHEN and CDR2 is SYDVKM in the germline V gene. The V and J ends lost 2 bases and 4 bases respectively, with 9 bases between them. The DNA of the CDR3 is TGTGCCAGCAGTTTAAGGCTAGCGTACAATGAGCAGTTCTTC. Amino acids: CASSLRLAYNEQFF.

The chain uses TRBV28 and TRBJ2-7, with D perhaps given as TRBD1 or TRBD2 (5 bases each). The germline V gene encodes CDR1 MDHEN and CDR2 SYDVKM. This CDR3 spans 16 amino acids. V gave up 7 bases and J gave up 1 base, with 20 bases separating them. The CDR3 region has the DNA TGTGCCAGCACCTCCGCCCCCGGGACGGGATCCTACGAGCAGTACTTC. Residues: CASTSAPGTGSYEQYF.

This chain connects TRBV29-1 to TRBJ2-3, with 7 bases that match TRBD2. The CDR3 contains 21 residues. J was trimmed by 2 bases and V by 1 base; bases with no gene match: 24. Looked up from germline, CDR1 is SQVTM and CDR2 is ANQGSEA. DNA for the CDR3: TGCAGCGTTGAAGGCCTCCTGTGGACTAGGGAAACCCGTGGGACCACAGATACGCAGTATTTT. Translating gives CSVEGLLWTRETRGTTDTQYF.

This clone was seen a few times. The genes are TRBV30 and TRBJ2-2, with D maybe TRBD2 (5 bases). This CDR3 spans 15 amino acids. CDR1 is GTSNPN, CDR2 SVGIG, per germline (reference sequence). The V and J ends lost 0 bases and 1 base respectively, with 9 bases between them. The CDR3 reads CAWSVKLENTGELFF. In DNA, the CDR3 is TGTGCCTGGAGTGTCAAACTAGAGAACACCGGGGAGCTGTTTTTT.

This chain connects TRBV28 to TRBJ2-5, with a weak D call TRBD2 (5 bases). Germline V gene lookup returns CDR1 MDHEN and CDR2 SYDVKM. V lost 2 bases to trimming and J lost 6 bases, with 13 bases between them. The CDR3 totals 14 residues. CDR3: CASSLGGSAKTQYF. The CDR3 nucleotides read TGTGCCAGCAGTTTAGGCGGGTCGGCAAAGACCCAGTACTTC.

This clone was seen only once. This chain links TRBV4-3 with TRBJ2-6, with TRBD2 as a possible D gene (5 bases). Germline values: CDR1 LGHNA, CDR2 YSLEER. The CDR3 contains 19 residues. Deletions cut 0 bases from V and 0 bases from J, with 15 bases between. CDR3 nucleotide sequence: TGCGCCAGCAGCCAAGATTCCCGGGGTCGTCACTCTGGGGCCAACGTCCTGACTTTC. Protein sequence: CASSQDSRGRHSGANVLTF.